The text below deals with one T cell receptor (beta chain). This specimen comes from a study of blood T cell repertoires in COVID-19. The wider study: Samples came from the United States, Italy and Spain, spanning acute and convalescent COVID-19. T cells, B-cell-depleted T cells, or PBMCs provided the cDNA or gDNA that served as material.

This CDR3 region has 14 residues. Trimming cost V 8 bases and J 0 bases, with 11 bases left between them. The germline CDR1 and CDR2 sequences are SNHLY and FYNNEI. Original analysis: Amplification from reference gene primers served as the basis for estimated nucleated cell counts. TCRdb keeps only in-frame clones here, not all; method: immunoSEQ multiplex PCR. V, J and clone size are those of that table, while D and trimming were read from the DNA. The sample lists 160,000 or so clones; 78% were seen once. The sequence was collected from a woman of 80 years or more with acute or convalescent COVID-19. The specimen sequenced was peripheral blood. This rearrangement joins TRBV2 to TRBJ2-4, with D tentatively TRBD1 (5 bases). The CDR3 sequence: CASGAGLAKNIQYF. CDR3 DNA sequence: TGTGCCAGCGGTGCAGGGTTAGCCAAAAACATTCAGTACTTC.